These 14 T cell receptor beta chains came from one sample sequenced in a study of cytomegalovirus exposure and HLA in healthy donors. Sequencing used immunoSEQ multiplex PCR; TCRdb keeps in-frame clones, though not all of them. Of tens of thousands of clones in the sample, 90% to 96% were seen once. Sequencing used PBMCs. The receptors were sampled from a man aged 18 to 35 in good health and CMV-seropositive.

This rearrangement joins TRBV28 to TRBJ1-5; D is ambiguous. The germline gives CDR1 MDHEN, CDR2 SYDVKM. This CDR3 region has 12 residues. V shed 5 bases and J shed 1 base, with 3 bases lying between them. The CDR3 here is CASSPSNQPQHF. The CDR3 coding sequence is TGTGCCAGCAGTCCGAGCAATCAGCCCCAGCATTTT.

The J gene is TRBJ2-3, the V gene TRBV5-5; 12 bases are shared with TRBD2. This CDR3 is 16 amino acids long. Germline trimming cut 3 bases from V and 7 bases from J; bases unmatched to any gene: 9. Germline CDR1 is SGHKS and CDR2 is YYEKEE (reference sequence). The chain's CDR3 is CASSSWTSGIGNTQYF. For the CDR3, the DNA is TGTGCCAGCAGCTCGTGGACTAGCGGGATAGGTAATACGCAGTATTTT.

The chain combines TRBV4-1 with TRBJ2-7; possibly TRBD2 for D (5 bases). The V end lost 1 base, the J end lost 0 bases, and 10 bases lay between the germline ends. The CDR3 runs to 15 residues. The germline V gene encodes CDR1 MGHRA and CDR2 YSYEKL. The CDR3 spells CASSQGGLGSYEQYF. As DNA, the CDR3 is TGCGCCAGCAGCCAAGGCGGGCTGGGCTCCTACGAGCAGTACTTC.

CDR3 DNA sequence: TGTGCCAGCAGTGAAGTAGGGGTAGCTTTCTTT. Protein: CASSEVGVAFF. The chain has TRBV6-1 and TRBJ1-1, with a weak D call TRBD1 (5 bases). Trimming stripped 1 base from V and 10 bases from J, with 7 bases between. Germline V lookup: CDR1 MNHNS, CDR2 SASEGT. The CDR3 contains 11 residues.

This rearrangement joins TRBV27 to TRBJ2-3; 12 nucleotides match TRBD1. Per germline, CDR1 MNHEY and CDR2 SMNVEV (reference sequence). V shed 5 bases and J 2 bases; nucleotides not matched to a gene: 11. The CDR3 spans 18 residues. The CDR3 DNA reads as TGTGCCAGCAGTCCAGGGACAGGGGGCGAGGGGGTCACAGATACGCAGTATTTT. Its protein is CASSPGTGGEGVTDTQYF.

Notes on this clone: The identical CDR3 is also encoded by other nucleotide sequences in the sample. V is TRBV30 and J is TRBJ1-5; D is possibly TRBD1 (6 bases). V was cut by 3 bases and J by 6 bases, with 12 bases left in between. This CDR3 comprises 13 residues. CDR1 is GTSNPN, CDR2 SVGIG, per germline (reference sequence). The CDR3 protein is CAWSVGGGQPQHF. The CDR3 DNA sequence: TGTGCCTGGAGCGTAGGGGGTGGTCAGCCCCAGCATTTT.

This rearrangement joins TRBV4-1 to TRBJ1-2; D remains unclear. The CDR3 has 14 residues. With 4 bases removed from V and 6 bases from J, the gap between germline ends came to 15 bases. The germline V gene encodes CDR1 MGHRA and CDR2 YSYEKL. For the CDR3, the DNA is TGCGCCAGCAGCCCCACGGTTCTCGGGGATGGCTACACCTTC. Its translation: CASSPTVLGDGYTF.

The chain is built from TRBV5-8 and TRBJ1-2; the D gene is possibly TRBD1 (6 bases). The V gene's germline CDR1 is SGHTS and CDR2 YDEGEE. V lost 3 bases to trimming and J lost 9 bases, with 18 bases between them. CDR3 size: 14 residues. The CDR3 DNA follows: TGTGCCAGCAGCTCCCTGGACAGCCTGGGGAGCTACACCTTC. It yields the protein CASSSLDSLGSYTF.

CDR3 nucleotide sequence: TGTGCCTGGAGTGTAGGGGTGGCCGCTTTCTTT. Its protein is CAWSVGVAAFF. The V call is TRBV30, the J call TRBJ1-1, with a possible D match to TRBD1 (5 bases). This CDR3 is 11 amino acids long. Germline V CDR1 and CDR2: GTSNPN, SVGIG (reference sequence). With 0 bases removed from V and 11 bases from J, the gap between germline ends came to 10 bases.

This clone was seen just once. This chain links TRBV7-9 with TRBJ2-2; D might be TRBD2 (5 bases). The CDR3 is 10 amino acids. The germline V gene encodes CDR1 SEHNR and CDR2 FQNEAQ (reference sequence). Trimming left V 4 bases short and J 14 bases short, with 8 bases between. CDR3 nucleotides: TGTGCCAGCAGCTCCGGGGTTCTGTTTTTT. As protein: CASSSGVLFF.

The chain has TRBV4-1 and TRBJ1-4, with 7 bases identical to TRBD1. From germline, CDR1 is MGHRA and CDR2 YSYEKL. Trimming removed 0 bases from V and 11 bases from J; junction bases left unmatched: 9. There are 15 residues in the CDR3. This chain's CDR3 is CASSQDRPGGDKLFF. The CDR3 nucleotides are TGCGCCAGCAGCCAAGATAGGCCAGGGGGAGACAAACTGTTTTTT.

This chain links TRBV5-1 with TRBJ2-1; 9 positions match TRBD1. There are 14 residues in the CDR3. The ends lost 4 bases at V and 9 bases at J; junction bases unmatched: 8. The germline V gene encodes CDR1 SGHRS and CDR2 YFSETQ. Here the CDR3 reads CASSVGQGYGEQFF. Written as DNA, the CDR3 is TGCGCCAGCAGCGTGGGACAGGGCTACGGTGAGCAGTTCTTC.

V and J are TRBV10-1 and TRBJ2-7, with 10 bases lining up with TRBD2. Per the germline V gene, CDR1 is WNHNN and CDR2 is SYGVQD (reference sequence). The CDR3 runs to 16 residues. The V segment lost 3 bases and the J segment 1 base; nucleotides outside the gene matches: 6. The CDR3 loop is CASSDPRTSGSYEQYF. Written as DNA, the CDR3 is TGCGCCAGCAGTGATCCCCGGACTAGCGGTTCCTACGAGCAGTACTTC.

This chain uses TRBV7-9 with TRBJ1-2, with 8 positions matching TRBD1. In germline, CDR1 is SEHNR, CDR2 FQNEAQ (reference sequence). There are 16 residues in the CDR3. Trimming took 0 bases from V and 1 from J; bases not matched to a gene: 4. The CDR3 bases are TGTGCCAGCAGCTTAGCGACAGGGGCTCGTAACTATGGCTACACCTTC. Translation gives CASSLATGARNYGYTF. Using reference TRBV7-9 and TRBJ1-2 for the parts outside the CDR3, the full variable domain is DTGVSQNPRHKITKRGQNVTFRCDPISEHNRLYWYRQTLGQGPEFLTYFQNEAQLEKSRLLSDRFSAERPKGSFSTLEIQRTEQGDSAMYLCASSLATGARNYGYTFGSGTRLTVV.